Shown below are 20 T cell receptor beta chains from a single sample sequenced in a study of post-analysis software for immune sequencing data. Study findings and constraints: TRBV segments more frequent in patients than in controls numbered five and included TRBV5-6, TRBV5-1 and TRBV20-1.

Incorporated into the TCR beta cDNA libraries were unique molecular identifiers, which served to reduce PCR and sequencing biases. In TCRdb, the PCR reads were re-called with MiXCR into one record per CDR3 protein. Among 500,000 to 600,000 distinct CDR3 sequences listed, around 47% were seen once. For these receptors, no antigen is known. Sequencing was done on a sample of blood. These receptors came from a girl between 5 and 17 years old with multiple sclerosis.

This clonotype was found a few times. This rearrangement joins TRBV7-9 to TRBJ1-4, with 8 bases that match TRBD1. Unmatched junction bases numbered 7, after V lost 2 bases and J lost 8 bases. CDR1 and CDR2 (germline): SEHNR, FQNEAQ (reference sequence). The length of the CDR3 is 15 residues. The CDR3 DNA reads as TGTGCCAGCAGCTTACCGGACAGGGAAGGCGAAAAACTGTTTTTT. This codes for CASSLPDREGEKLFF.

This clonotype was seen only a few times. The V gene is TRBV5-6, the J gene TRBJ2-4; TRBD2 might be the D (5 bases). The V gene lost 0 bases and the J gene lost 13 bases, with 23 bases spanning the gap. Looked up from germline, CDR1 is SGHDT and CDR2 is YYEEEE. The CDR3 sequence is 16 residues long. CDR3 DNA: TGTGCCAGCAGCTTGGTGGCTACGCCGGGCATATGGGAGCAGTACTTC. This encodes CASSLVATPGIWEQYF.

In DNA, the CDR3 is TGCAGTGCTGGCACGACAGCGACCTACGAGCAGTACTTC. Its translation is CSAGTTATYEQYF. The chain joins TRBV20-1 to TRBJ2-7; perhaps TRBD1 as D (5 bases). Per the germline V gene, CDR1 is DFQATT and CDR2 is SNEGSKA (reference sequence). CDR3 size: 13 residues. V dropped 5 bases and J dropped 2 bases, with 13 bases sitting between them.

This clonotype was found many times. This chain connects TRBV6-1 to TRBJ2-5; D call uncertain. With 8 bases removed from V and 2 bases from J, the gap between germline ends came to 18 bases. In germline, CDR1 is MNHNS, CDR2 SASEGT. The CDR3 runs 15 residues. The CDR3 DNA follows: TGTGCCAGCGGACGGAATGGAAAACAGCAAGAGACCCAGTACTTC. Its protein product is CASGRNGKQQETQYF.

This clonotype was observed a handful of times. CDR3 in DNA: TGTGCCAGCTCCCCCGGGACAGTCGAAACCTACGAGCAGTACTTC. It encodes CASSPGTVETYEQYF. The chain joins TRBV18 to TRBJ2-7; 7 bases match TRBD1. CDR3 size: 15 residues. The V segment lost 6 bases and the J segment 2 bases; nucleotides outside the gene matches: 10. The germline V gene has CDR1 KGHSH and CDR2 LQKENI.

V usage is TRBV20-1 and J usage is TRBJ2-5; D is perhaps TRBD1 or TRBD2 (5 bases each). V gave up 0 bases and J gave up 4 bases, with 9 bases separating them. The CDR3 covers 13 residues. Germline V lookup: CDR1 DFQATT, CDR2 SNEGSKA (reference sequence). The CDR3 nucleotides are TGCAGTGCTAGAGATGGGGGTATAGAGACCCAGTACTTC. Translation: CSARDGGIETQYF.

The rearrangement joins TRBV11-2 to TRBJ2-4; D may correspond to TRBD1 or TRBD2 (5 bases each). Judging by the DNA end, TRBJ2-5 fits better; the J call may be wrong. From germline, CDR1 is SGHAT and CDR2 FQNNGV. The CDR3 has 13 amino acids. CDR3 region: CASSEGSPETQYF. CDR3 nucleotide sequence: TGTGCCAGCTCTGAGGGGAGCCCAGAGACCCAGTACTTC.

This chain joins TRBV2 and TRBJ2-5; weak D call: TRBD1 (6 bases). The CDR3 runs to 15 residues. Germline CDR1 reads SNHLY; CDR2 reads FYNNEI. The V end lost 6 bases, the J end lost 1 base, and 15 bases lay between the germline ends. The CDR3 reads CASRIPTGSQETQYF. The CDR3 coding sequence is TGTGCCAGCAGAATCCCTACAGGGTCCCAAGAGACCCAGTACTTC.

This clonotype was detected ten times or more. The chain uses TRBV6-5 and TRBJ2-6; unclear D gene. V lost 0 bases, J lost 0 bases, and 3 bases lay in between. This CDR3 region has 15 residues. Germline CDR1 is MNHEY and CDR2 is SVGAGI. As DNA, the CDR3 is TGTGCCAGCAGTTACTCAGTCTCTGGGGCCAACGTCCTGACTTTC. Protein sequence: CASSYSVSGANVLTF.

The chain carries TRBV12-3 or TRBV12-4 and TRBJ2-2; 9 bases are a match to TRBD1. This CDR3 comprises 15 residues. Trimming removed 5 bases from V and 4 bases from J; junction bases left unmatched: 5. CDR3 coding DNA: TGTGCCAGCAGTGCGACAGGGGGAGGCACCGGGGAGCTGTTTTTT. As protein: CASSATGGGTGELFF.

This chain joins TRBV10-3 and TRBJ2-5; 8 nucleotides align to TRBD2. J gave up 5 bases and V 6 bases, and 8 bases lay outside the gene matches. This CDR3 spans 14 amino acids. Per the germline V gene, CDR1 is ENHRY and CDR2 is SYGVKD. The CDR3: CAIRGLVGVETQYF. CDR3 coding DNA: TGTGCCATCAGGGGACTAGTGGGAGTGGAGACCCAGTACTTC.

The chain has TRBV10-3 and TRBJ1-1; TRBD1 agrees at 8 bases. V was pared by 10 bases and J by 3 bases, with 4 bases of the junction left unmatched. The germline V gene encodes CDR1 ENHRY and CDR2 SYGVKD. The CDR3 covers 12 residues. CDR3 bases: TGTGCCAGCCAGACAGGGGACACTGAAGCTTTCTTT. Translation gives CASQTGDTEAFF.

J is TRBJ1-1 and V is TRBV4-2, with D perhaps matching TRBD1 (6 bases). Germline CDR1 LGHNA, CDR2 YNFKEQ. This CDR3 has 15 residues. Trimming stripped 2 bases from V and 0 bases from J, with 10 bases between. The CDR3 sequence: CASSQRDTLNTEAFF. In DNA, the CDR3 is TGTGCCAGCAGCCAACGGGACACTTTGAACACTGAAGCTTTCTTT.

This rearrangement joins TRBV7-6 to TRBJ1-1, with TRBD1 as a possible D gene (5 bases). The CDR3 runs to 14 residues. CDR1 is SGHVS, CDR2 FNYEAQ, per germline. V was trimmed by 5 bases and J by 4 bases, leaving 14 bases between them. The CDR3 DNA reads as TGTGCCAGCAGCGGACATGGAAAGCCCACTGAAGCTTTCTTT. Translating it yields CASSGHGKPTEAFF.

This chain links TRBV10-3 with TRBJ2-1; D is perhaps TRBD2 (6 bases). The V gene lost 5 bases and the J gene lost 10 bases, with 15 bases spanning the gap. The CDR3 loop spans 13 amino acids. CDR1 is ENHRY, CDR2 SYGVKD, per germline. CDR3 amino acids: CAISFSGLQEQFF. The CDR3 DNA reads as TGTGCCATCAGTTTCAGCGGGCTGCAAGAGCAGTTCTTC.

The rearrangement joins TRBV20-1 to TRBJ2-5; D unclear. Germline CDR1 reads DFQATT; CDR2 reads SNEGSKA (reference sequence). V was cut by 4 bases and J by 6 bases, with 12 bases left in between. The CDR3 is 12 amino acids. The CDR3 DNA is TGCAGTGCTACTAAAGATAGACAGACCCAGTACTTC. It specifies CSATKDRQTQYF.

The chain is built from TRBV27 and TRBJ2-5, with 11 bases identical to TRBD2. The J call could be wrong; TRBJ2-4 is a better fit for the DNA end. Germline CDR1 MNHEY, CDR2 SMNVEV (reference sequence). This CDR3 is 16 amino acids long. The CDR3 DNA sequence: TGTGCCAGCAGTCAACCCGGGACTAGCGGTAAAAACATTCAGTACTTC. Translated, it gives CASSQPGTSGKNIQYF.

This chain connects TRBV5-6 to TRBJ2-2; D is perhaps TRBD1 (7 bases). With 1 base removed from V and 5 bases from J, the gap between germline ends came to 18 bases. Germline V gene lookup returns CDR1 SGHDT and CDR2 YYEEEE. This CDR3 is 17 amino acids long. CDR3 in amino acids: CASSLLGRGDPTGELFF. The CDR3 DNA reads TGTGCCAGCAGCTTGTTGGGCAGGGGGGACCCTACCGGGGAGCTGTTTTTT.

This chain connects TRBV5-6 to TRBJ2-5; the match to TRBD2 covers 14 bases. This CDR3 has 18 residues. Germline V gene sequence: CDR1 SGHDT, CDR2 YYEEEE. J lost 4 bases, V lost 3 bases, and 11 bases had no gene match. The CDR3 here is CASSSGLAGGLRRETQYF. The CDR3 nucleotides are TGTGCCAGCAGCTCCGGACTAGCGGGGGGCCTGAGGAGAGAGACCCAGTACTTC.

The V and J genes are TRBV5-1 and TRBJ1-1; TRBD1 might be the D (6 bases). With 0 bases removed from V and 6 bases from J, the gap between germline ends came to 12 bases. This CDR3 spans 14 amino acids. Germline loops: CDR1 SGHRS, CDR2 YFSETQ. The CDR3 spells CASSLVAGEPEAFF. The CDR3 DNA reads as TGCGCCAGCAGCTTGGTGGCAGGGGAACCTGAAGCTTTCTTT. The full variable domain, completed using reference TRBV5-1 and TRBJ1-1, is KAGVTQTPRYLIKTRGQQVTLSCSPISGHRSVSWYQQTPGQGLQFLFEYFSETQRNKGNFPGRFSGRQFSNSRSEMNVSTLELGDSALYLCASSLVAGEPEAFFGQGTRLTVV.